The 24 T cell receptor beta chains reported below all come from one sample, sequenced in a study of T-cell reconstitution after alpha-beta-depleted transplantation in children. Construction of the TCRbeta library involved unique molecular identifiers. TCRdb called the PCR reads again in MiXCR, with one record for every CDR3 protein. There are over 400,000 distinct CDR3 sequences in the sample; roughly 44% occur only once, and under 35% lies in the top ten. Specimen: PBMCs, collected before TCRalphabeta/CD19-depleted stem cell transplant. Every receptor here comes from a girl aged 2 to 9 with aplastic anemia, due to receive a stem cell transplant.

This clonotype occurred once. The junction shows a germline mismatch at one end, possibly a read error. V usage is TRBV20-1 and J usage is TRBJ2-5, with 8 bases that match TRBD1. Germline lookup yields CDR1 DFQATT and CDR2 SNEGSKA (reference sequence). The CDR3 loop spans 18 amino acids. Written as DNA, the CDR3 is TGCAGTGCTAGAGATCGGGGCGGACAGGGACGGTACCAAGAGACCCCGTACTTC. Translated, it gives CSARDRGGQGRYQETPYF.

The table lists this clonotype with many counts. The gene calls are TRBV3-1 and TRBJ2-6; no definite D call. This CDR3 has 15 amino acids. Trimming cost V 1 base and J 1 base, with 5 bases left between them. The germline CDR1 and CDR2 sequences are LGHDT and YNNKEL (reference sequence). Here the CDR3 reads CASSQGRSGANVLTF. Here the CDR3 DNA reads TGTGCCAGCAGCCAAGGGCGGTCTGGGGCCAACGTCCTGACTTTC.

The chain recombines TRBV5-1 with TRBJ2-2; 12 nucleotides match TRBD2. The ends lost 2 bases at V and 6 bases at J; junction bases unmatched: 2. The CDR3 covers 15 residues. The germline V gene has CDR1 SGHRS and CDR2 YFSETQ. The CDR3, as DNA: TGCGCCAGCAGCTTTTCTAGCGGGAGGGCCGGGGAGCTGTTTTTT. Amino acid sequence: CASSFSSGRAGELFF. The variable domain in full, completed from reference TRBV5-1 and TRBJ2-2, reads KAGVTQTPRYLIKTRGQQVTLSCSPISGHRSVSWYQQTPGQGLQFLFEYFSETQRNKGNFPGRFSGRQFSNSRSEMNVSTLELGDSALYLCASSFSSGRAGELFFGEGSRLTVL.

V gene TRBV20-1 combines with J gene TRBJ2-5, with 11 bases that match TRBD1. V was pared by 1 base and J by 3 bases, with 1 base of the junction left unmatched. CDR1 is DFQATT and CDR2 is SNEGSKA in the germline V gene (reference sequence). This CDR3 is 14 amino acids long. CDR3 coding DNA: TGCAGTGCTAGAGTGGGACAGGGGGAAGAGACCCAGTACTTC. As protein: CSARVGQGEETQYF.

Note on this clonotype: Possible read error: a much larger clone is one base away. The gene calls are TRBV3-1 and TRBJ2-1; no firm D call. The CDR3 spans 13 residues. In germline, CDR1 is LGHDT, CDR2 YNNKEL (reference sequence). The CDR3 DNA reads as TGTGCCAGCGGCCGGAGCTCCTACAATGAGCAGTTGTTC. Translating it yields CASGRSSYNEQLF.

The chain has TRBV2 and TRBJ2-3; TRBD2 aligns across 8 bases. The germline V gene has CDR1 SNHLY and CDR2 FYNNEI. Trimming cost V 8 bases and J 0 bases; bases outside gene matches: 7. The CDR3 is 15 amino acids. In DNA, the CDR3 is TGTGCCAGCCGATCACTAGCGGTTAGCACAGATACGCAGTATTTT. Translation gives CASRSLAVSTDTQYF.

The chain has TRBV7-6 and TRBJ1-2, with 9 bases identical to TRBD1. Germline loops: CDR1 SGHVS, CDR2 FNYEAQ. CDR3 length: 16 amino acids. V was clipped by 1 base and J by 4 bases; unmatched bases: 7. CDR3 region: CASSLGGQGKGYGYTF. CDR3 DNA sequence: TGTGCCAGCAGCTTAGGGGGACAGGGAAAGGGCTATGGCTACACCTTC.

The chain recombines TRBV7-2 with TRBJ2-1; 8 nucleotides align to TRBD2. The CDR3 is 14 residues long. Trimming cost V 5 bases and J 9 bases; bases outside gene matches: 9. The V gene's germline CDR1 is SGHTA and CDR2 FQGNSA. Written as DNA, the CDR3 is TGTGCCAGCAGCCTCTTGCGGGGGGCGGGTGAGCAGTTCTTC. Its protein is CASSLLRGAGEQFF.

This chain connects TRBV12-3 or TRBV12-4 to TRBJ2-3; 14 bases agree with TRBD2. Trimming took 3 bases from V and 6 from J; bases not matched to a gene: 11. CDR3 size: 18 residues. The CDR3 region is CASSFRTSGRYRGDTQYF. The DNA of the CDR3 is TGTGCCAGCAGTTTCCGGACTAGCGGGAGGTACCGAGGGGATACGCAGTATTTT.

This clonotype has a handful of counts. A junction boundary mismatches the germline segment, possibly from a read error. The V call is TRBV7-7, the J call TRBJ2-7, with TRBD2 matching 9 bases. Per germline, CDR1 SSHAT and CDR2 FNYEAQ (reference sequence). The CDR3 has 16 amino acids. For the CDR3, the DNA is TGTGCTAGCAGCTCCCTGGCGACTAGCGGACTCTACGAGCAGTACTTC. Translation: CASSSLATSGLYEQYF.

This clonotype was observed a few times. The CDR3 DNA is TGTGCCAGCAGTTTCACTAGCGGAGTATACAATGAGCAGTTCTTC. Its translation: CASSFTSGVYNEQFF. The chain is built from TRBV12-3 or TRBV12-4 and TRBJ2-1; TRBD2 matches at 8 bases. V was pared by 3 bases and J by 4 bases, with 5 bases of the junction left unmatched. The CDR3 runs to 15 residues.

This clonotype was detected only a few times. V is TRBV5-1 and J is TRBJ1-2, with D possibly matching TRBD1 (6 bases). CDR1 and CDR2 from the germline V gene are SGHRS and YFSETQ. CDR3 length equals 14 residues. Trimming removed 4 bases at V and 2 bases at J, with 12 bases between. The CDR3 reads CASSPIRGNYGYTF. The CDR3 nucleotides read TGCGCCAGCAGCCCGATCAGGGGAAACTATGGCTACACCTTC.

V is TRBV30 and J is TRBJ2-3; a possible D gene is TRBD1 (6 bases). V lost 8 bases and J lost 1, with 16 bases in between. There are 14 residues in the CDR3. Germline values: CDR1 GTSNPN, CDR2 SVGIG (reference sequence). The DNA for the CDR3 is TGTGCCCGAGAGGGGGATGGGGGCACAGATACGCAGTATTTT. This gives the protein CAREGDGGTDTQYF.

This clonotype was observed many times. One junction end does not reproduce the germline sequence, and a read error may be involved. The V and J genes are TRBV29-1 and TRBJ1-2, with a possible D match to TRBD1 (6 bases). There are 13 residues in the CDR3. The germline V gene has CDR1 SQVTM and CDR2 ANQGSEA. CDR3 coding DNA: TGCAGCGGTGAAGGGGGGGCAGGCTATGGCTACACCTTC. This sequence encodes CSGEGGAGYGYTF.

This clonotype came up once. This rearrangement joins TRBV7-9 to TRBJ2-2, with 9 positions matching TRBD2. The CDR3 runs to 16 residues. Trimming cost V 5 bases and J 4 bases; bases outside gene matches: 8. Germline V gene data show CDR1 as SEHNR and CDR2 as FQNEAQ (reference sequence). The CDR3: CASSNLLAGLTGELFF. Here the CDR3 DNA reads TGTGCCAGCAGCAACCTGCTAGCGGGACTCACCGGGGAGCTGTTTTTT.

CDR3 protein: CASSQEGDRNYEQYF. As DNA, the CDR3 is TGTGCCAGCAGCCAAGAGGGGGACAGAAACTACGAGCAGTACTTC. V is TRBV3-1 and J is TRBJ2-7; 7 bases match TRBD1. With V trimmed by 0 bases and J by 3 bases, 5 bases remained unmatched. CDR3 length: 15 amino acids. Germline CDR1 reads LGHDT; CDR2 reads YNNKEL (reference sequence).

In its sample, this clonotype was seen many times. V is TRBV28 and J is TRBJ2-3, with no clear D. Trimming pared 6 bases from V and 0 bases from J, leaving 10 bases between. The germline gives CDR1 MDHEN, CDR2 SYDVKM. The CDR3 has 14 amino acids. In DNA form, the CDR3 reads TGTGCCAGCAGCGCGCTAGGTAGCACAGATACGCAGTATTTT. It specifies CASSALGSTDTQYF.

The genes are TRBV28 and TRBJ2-1; D possibly matches TRBD1 or TRBD2 (5 bases each). Germline V gene sequence: CDR1 MDHEN, CDR2 SYDVKM. Trimming cost V 6 bases and J 5 bases, with 17 bases left between them. This CDR3 is 15 amino acids long. Here the CDR3 reads CASSQTGARNNEQFF. CDR3 DNA sequence: TGTGCCAGCAGCCAAACCGGGGCCAGGAACAATGAGCAGTTCTTC. The full variable domain, rest sourced from reference TRBV28 and TRBJ2-1, is DVKVTQSSRYLVKRTGEKVFLECVQDMDHENMFWYRQDPGLGLRLIYFSYDVKMKEKGDIPEGYSVSREKKERFSLILESASTNQTSMYLCASSQTGARNNEQFFGPGTRLTVL.

A word on this clonotype: At one end, the junction sequence differs from germline, possibly due to a read error. The rearrangement joins TRBV20-1 to TRBJ1-2, with D unresolved. This CDR3 is 16 amino acids long. CDR1 is DFQATT and CDR2 is SNEGSKA in the germline V gene (reference sequence). The CDR3 is CCAAAPGRMVEYGYTF. The CDR3 DNA follows: TGCTGTGCTGCGGCCCCCGGGCGAATGGTCGAGTATGGCTACACCTTC.

CDR3: CSADNTGTSGKTQYF. The CDR3 nucleotides read TGCAGTGCTGATAACACAGGGACTAGTGGGAAGACCCAGTACTTC. This rearrangement joins TRBV20-1 to TRBJ2-5, with 8 nucleotides matching TRBD2. The CDR3 contains 15 residues. Germline CDR1 DFQATT, CDR2 SNEGSKA (reference sequence). With V trimmed by 5 bases and J by 6 bases, 14 bases remained unmatched.

This clonotype was seen at least ten times. The rearrangement uses TRBV7-9 and TRBJ1-1; no firm D call. The V end was cut by 2 bases, the J end by 1 base, with 17 bases between. This CDR3 contains 17 residues. CDR1 and CDR2 (germline): SEHNR, FQNEAQ (reference sequence). The CDR3 bases are TGTGCCAGCAGCTTATCCGGGAGTGAGGCGTGGAACACTGAAGCTTTCTTT. Amino acid sequence: CASSLSGSEAWNTEAFF.

The table lists this clonotype with many counts. The V and J genes are TRBV28 and TRBJ2-7, with 12 bases matching TRBD2. Germline V lookup: CDR1 MDHEN, CDR2 SYDVKM. The J segment lost 2 bases and the V segment lost 7 bases, leaving 9 bases of the junction unmatched. This CDR3 comprises 16 residues. The DNA of the CDR3 is TGTGCCAGCACCCCGACTAGCGGGGGTCCCGCCTACGAGCAGTACTTC. This encodes CASTPTSGGPAYEQYF. The full variable domain, in which reference TRBV28 and TRBJ2-7 provide the parts outside the CDR3, is DVKVTQSSRYLVKRTGEKVFLECVQDMDHENMFWYRQDPGLGLRLIYFSYDVKMKEKGDIPEGYSVSREKKERFSLILESASTNQTSMYLCASTPTSGGPAYEQYFGPGTRLTVT.

The chain carries TRBV11-2 and TRBJ1-1; D not certain. The length of the CDR3 is 14 residues. CDR1 and CDR2 from the germline V gene are SGHAT and FQNNGV. Trimming pared 1 base from V and 8 bases from J, leaving 14 bases between. The CDR3 sequence: CASSLVYPFSEAFF. CDR3 bases: TGTGCCAGCAGCTTAGTCTACCCTTTTTCAGAAGCTTTCTTT.

The V gene is TRBV28, the J gene TRBJ2-1; D call uncertain. Deletions cut 1 base from V and 9 bases from J, with 10 bases between. Germline values: CDR1 MDHEN, CDR2 SYDVKM. The CDR3 contains 13 residues. CDR3 nucleotide sequence: TGTGCCAGCAGTTTATTCCCTGTCGGTGAGCAGTTCTTC. Encoded protein: CASSLFPVGEQFF.